This T cell receptor (beta chain) is from a study of blood T cell repertoires in COVID-19. Overall study context: Samples came from the United States, Italy and Spain, spanning acute and convalescent COVID-19. From T cells, B-cell-depleted T cells, or PBMCs came the material, which was cDNA or gDNA.

In the authors' methods: Estimation of nucleated cell counts relied on the amplification of reference gene primers. TCRdb's table, derived via immunoSEQ multiplex PCR, lists solely in-frame clones and lacks some. Clonal size and the V and J genes are those of that table, whereas D and trimming came from the DNA. The sample lists 100,000 to 150,000 clones; 80% to 90% were seen once. The CDR3 is made up of 13 amino acids. From germline, CDR1 is SGHNT and CDR2 YENEEA. The junction had 6 bases not matched to a gene; V was cut back by 5 bases and J by 10 bases. The chain recombines TRBV11-3 with TRBJ2-1; 9 positions agree with TRBD2. The material sequenced was peripheral blood. The sequence was obtained from a middle-aged man with acute or convalescent COVID-19. The CDR3 region has the DNA TGTGCCAGCAGCCGGACTAGCGTAGGCGAGCAGTTCTTC. Encoded protein: CASSRTSVGEQFF.